These T cell receptor beta chains were read from a single sample in a study of OX40 agonist ivuxolimab in advanced cancers. Profiled with immunoSEQ multiplex PCR; TCRdb holds only in-frame clones, not every one. The table shows tens of thousands of clones, with 86% occurring only once. The specimen comprised CD4+ or CD8+ T cells sorted from blood, sampled in a trial of the OX40 agonist ivuxolimab. The receptors were sampled from an adult with an advanced solid tumor such as melanoma, head and neck, liver or kidney cancer. Both conserved end residues are part of each CDR3. A D gene is named only where the DNA matches it firmly. The size of a clone is reported for some rows only, either as once, few or many, or as a class for expanded clones.

V gene,clone size,D gene,J gene,CDR3 DNA,CDR3 protein
TRBV7-9,-,-,TRBJ1-4,TGTGCCAGCAGCCTGGGAACTAATGAAAAACTGTTTTTT,CASSLGTNEKLFF
TRBV29-1,-,-,TRBJ1-1,TGCAGCGTCCAGGACATTTCCACTGAAGCTTTCTTT,CSVQDISTEAFF
TRBV27,-,-,TRBJ2-3,TGTGCCAGCAGCCGGACCCCGGTTGTAGATACGCAGTATTTT,CASSRTPVVDTQYF
TRBV10-1,-,TRBD2,TRBJ2-1,TGCGCCAGCAGTGAGGCGGGAGGGCCGTTCAATGAGCAGTTCTTC,CASSEAGGPFNEQFF
TRBV18,-,TRBD1,TRBJ1-2,TGTGCCAGCTCACCCGGACAGGATAGTGGCTACACCTTC,CASSPGQDSGYTF
TRBV28,-,TRBD1,TRBJ1-1,TGTGCCAGCAGTTCACCAGGGGGGGGCACTGAAGCTTTCTTT,CASSSPGGGTEAFF
TRBV6-1,-,TRBD1,TRBJ2-7,TGTGCCAGCAGTGAAGAATCCACGGGACAGGGGGCTTCCTACGAGCAGTACTTC,CASSEESTGQGASYEQYF
TRBV11-3,-,-,TRBJ1-2,TGTGCCAGCAGCTTAGGAACCGGCGGCTATGGCTACACCTTC,CASSLGTGGYGYTF
TRBV4-1,-,-,TRBJ2-3,TGCGCCAGCAGCCAAGCCCTGATTGGCGGGAGCACAGATACGCAGTATTTT,CASSQALIGGSTDTQYF
TRBV5-1,-,-,TRBJ2-7,TGCGCCAGCAGCTTGGAGCCAGCCGGCGAGCAGTACTTC,CASSLEPAGEQYF
TRBV7-9,-,-,TRBJ1-1,TGTGCCAGCAGCCCGTGGGGGCCGAGCACTGAAGCTTTCTTT,CASSPWGPSTEAFF
TRBV21-1,-,-,TRBJ1-2,TGTGCCAGCAGCAGGGGGAGAATTAACTATGGCTACACCTTC,CASSRGRINYGYTF
TRBV5-1,few,TRBD2,TRBJ2-1,TGCGCCAGCAGCGTTAGCGGGAGCGACAATGAGCAGTTCTTC,CASSVSGSDNEQFF
TRBV11-3,-,TRBD2,TRBJ2-3,TGTGCCAGCAGCACGCGGACTAGCGGGAGCCCAGATACGCAGTATTTT,CASSTRTSGSPDTQYF
TRBV4-1,few,TRBD2,TRBJ2-7,TGCGCCAGCAGCCAACACCAACTAGCGGGAGACGAGCAGTACTTC,CASSQHQLAGDEQYF
TRBV5-6,-,TRBD1,TRBJ1-5,TGTGCCAGCAGCAGCCGGGACAGGGATTATCAGCCCCAGCATTTT,CASSSRDRDYQPQHF
TRBV28,-,-,TRBJ1-2,TGTGCCAGCAGTTTATCAGCAGGGAGGGCTAACTATGGCTACACCTTC,CASSLSAGRANYGYTF
TRBV10-3,-,-,TRBJ2-6,TGTGCCATCAGAGACAGCTCTGGGGCCAACGTCCTGACTTTC,CAIRDSSGANVLTF
TRBV9,few,-,TRBJ2-7,TGTGCCAGCAGCCCGCATGAAGGGAGCAACTACGAGCAGTACTTC,CASSPHEGSNYEQYF
TRBV7-2,-,TRBD2,TRBJ2-1,TGTGCCAGCAGCCCCCGGGGAGCGGGAGGGAACTACAATGAGCAGTTCTTC,CASSPRGAGGNYNEQFF
TRBV11-1,once,TRBD2,TRBJ2-7,TGTGCCAGCAGCTTAGGTGTTAGCGGGAGTTCCTACGAGCAGTACTTC,CASSLGVSGSSYEQYF
TRBV28,-,-,TRBJ1-2,TGTGCCACCCCTGGGGGAAAGGGCAACTATGGCTACACCTTC,CATPGGKGNYGYTF
TRBV18,-,-,TRBJ1-1,TGTGCCAGCTCTCTCGGACGGGACACTGAAGCTTTCTTT,CASSLGRDTEAFF
TRBV11-2,-,TRBD2,TRBJ2-1,TGTGCCAGCAGCCCCCGACTAGCGGGAGTAGGGGAGCAGTTCTTC,CASSPRLAGVGEQFF
TRBV5-1,-,-,TRBJ2-7,TGCGCCAGCAGCCCCCCCCAGGACAGATACGAGCAGTACTTC,CASSPPQDRYEQYF
TRBV10-3,once,-,TRBJ2-2,TGTGCCATCAGGCTGGACATCACTAGTGGGTCCGGGGAGCTGTTTTTT,CAIRLDITSGSGELFF
TRBV29-1,-,TRBD2,TRBJ2-3,TGCAGCGTAACGACTAGCATGCCTTCAGATACGCAGTATTTT,CSVTTSMPSDTQYF
TRBV27,-,-,TRBJ1-1,TGTGCCAGCAGTTTTTATTGGTTGCAGATGAACACTGAAGCTTTCTTT,CASSFYWLQMNTEAFF
TRBV28,-,TRBD2,TRBJ2-1,TGTGCCAGCAGTCTTCCCGGGACTAGCGGGTACAATGAGCAGTTCTTC,CASSLPGTSGYNEQFF
TRBV7-2,-,TRBD2,TRBJ2-7,TGTGCCAGCAGCTTAGATGCAGCGGGAGTCCCCTACGAGCAGTACTTC,CASSLDAAGVPYEQYF
TRBV27,-,-,TRBJ2-7,TGTGCCAGCAGTTTAGGCCTAGCGAATACCTACGAGCAGTACTTC,CASSLGLANTYEQYF
TRBV6-9,-,-,TRBJ1-3,TGTGCCAGCAGGAAGCAACAGAGCTCTGGAAGCACCATATATTTT,CASRKQQSSGSTIYF
TRBV30,-,-,TRBJ1-1,TGTGCCTGGAGTGAGTGGCAGTTGAACACTGAAGCTTTCTTT,CAWSEWQLNTEAFF
TRBV28,-,-,TRBJ1-1,TGTGCCAGCAGTTTGCAGCATACTATGAACACTGAAGCTTTCTTT,CASSLQHTMNTEAFF
TRBV11-2,-,TRBD2,TRBJ2-1,TGTGCCAGCAGCCCATTAGGGACTAGCGGGATCAATGAGCAGTTCTTC,CASSPLGTSGINEQFF
TRBV13,few,-,TRBJ2-4,TGTGCCAGCAGCTTTCGGCAGGGAAATCGCATTCAGTACTTC,CASSFRQGNRIQYF
TRBV9,-,TRBD2,TRBJ2-1,TGTGCCAGCAGCGCACATACGGGGGGTCAGTTCTTC,CASSAHTGGQFF
TRBV27,-,-,TRBJ1-1,TGTGCCAGCAGCCAGGGCGGGACGGTACCTCGGGCTTTCTTT,CASSQGGTVPRAFF
TRBV7-2,-,-,TRBJ2-1,TGTGCCAGCAGCTTAGTAGCGGCAGACAATGAGCAGTTCTTC,CASSLVAADNEQFF
TRBV28,-,TRBD1,TRBJ1-2,TGTGCCAGCAGTTTATGGGGGAGGGACAGGGATGGCTACACCTTC,CASSLWGRDRDGYTF
TRBV30,-,TRBD1,TRBJ2-7,TGTGCCTGGGCCAGGGGGCGCGAGCAGTACTTC,CAWARGREQYF
TRBV12-5,-,TRBD2,TRBJ2-1,TGTGCTAGTGGTTTGTTACGGACTAGCGGTACCTACAATGAGCAGTTCTTC,CASGLLRTSGTYNEQFF
TRBV6-5,-,-,TRBJ2-7,TGTGCCAGCAGTTACGAACAGGGTACCTACGAGCAGTACTTC,CASSYEQGTYEQYF
TRBV9,-,TRBD2,TRBJ2-2,TGTGCCAGCAGCGTAGGCGGGAGGGTTACCGGGGAGCTGTTTTTT,CASSVGGRVTGELFF
TRBV5-6,once,TRBD2,TRBJ2-3,TGTGCCAGCAGCCGGGGGACTACAAGCACAGATACGCAGTATTTT,CASSRGTTSTDTQYF
TRBV18,-,TRBD2,TRBJ2-5,TGTGCCAGCTCACCGAGGCTAGCGGGAGGAGAGACCCAGTACTTC,CASSPRLAGGETQYF
TRBV5-1,-,-,TRBJ2-5,TGCGCCAGCAGCTTTAGGACTCAACAAGAGACCCAGTACTTC,CASSFRTQQETQYF
TRBV7-9,once,-,TRBJ2-7,TGTGCCAGCAGCGCGCCGGCGCTCAACGAGCAGTACTTC,CASSAPALNEQYF
TRBV28,once,-,TRBJ1-1,TGTGCCAGCAGTTTTTCGGGGGCCACTGAAGCTTTCTTT,CASSFSGATEAFF
TRBV27,-,TRBD1,TRBJ2-2,TGTGCCAGCAGTCCGTCCGGGACAGGGGTCCATCCAAACACCGGGGAGCTGTTTTTT,CASSPSGTGVHPNTGELFF
TRBV30,-,-,TRBJ1-4,TGTGCCTGGAGTCCTGACAGGTTCAGGACTAATGAAAAACTGTTTTTT,CAWSPDRFRTNEKLFF
TRBV11-2,-,TRBD2,TRBJ2-1,TGTGCCAGCAGCCCCCGAAAGGGACTAGCTGACAACTACAATGAGCAGTTCTTC,CASSPRKGLADNYNEQFF
TRBV28,-,-,TRBJ1-5,TGTGCCAGCAGTTCGCCCATTGATCAGCCCCAGCATTTT,CASSSPIDQPQHF
TRBV9,-,-,TRBJ2-1,TGTGCCAGCAGCCCCCTGAGGGAGACCTACAATGAGCAGTTCTTC,CASSPLRETYNEQFF
TRBV6-6,-,TRBD2,TRBJ2-7,TGTGCCAGCAGCGGGACTAGCGGGAGCTTGTGGCAGTACTTC,CASSGTSGSLWQYF
TRBV5-4,-,TRBD2,TRBJ2-2,TGTGCCAGCAGCTTAGGGACTAGCACCGGGGAGCTGTTTTTT,CASSLGTSTGELFF
TRBV9,-,-,TRBJ2-2,TGTGCCAGCAGCGTAGACCCTGTTCCCGAATACACCGGGGAGCTGTTTTTT,CASSVDPVPEYTGELFF